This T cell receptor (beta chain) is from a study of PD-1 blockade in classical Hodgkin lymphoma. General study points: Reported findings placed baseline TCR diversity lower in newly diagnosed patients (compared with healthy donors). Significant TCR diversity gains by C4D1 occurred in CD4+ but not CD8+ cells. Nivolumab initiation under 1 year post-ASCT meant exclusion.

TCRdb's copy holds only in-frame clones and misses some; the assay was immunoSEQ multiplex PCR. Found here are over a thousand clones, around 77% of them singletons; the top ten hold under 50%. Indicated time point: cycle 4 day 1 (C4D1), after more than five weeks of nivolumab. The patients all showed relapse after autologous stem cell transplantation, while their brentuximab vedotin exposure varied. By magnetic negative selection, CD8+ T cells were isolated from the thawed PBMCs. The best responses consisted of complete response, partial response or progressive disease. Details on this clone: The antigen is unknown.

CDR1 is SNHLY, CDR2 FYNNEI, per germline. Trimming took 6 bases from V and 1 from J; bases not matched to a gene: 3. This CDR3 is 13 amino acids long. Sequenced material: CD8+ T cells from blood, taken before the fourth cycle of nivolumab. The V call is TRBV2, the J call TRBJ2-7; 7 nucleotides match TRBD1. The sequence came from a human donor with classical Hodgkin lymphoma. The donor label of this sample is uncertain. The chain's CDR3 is CASRGGASYEQYF. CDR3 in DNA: TGTGCCAGCAGAGGGGGCGCTTCCTACGAGCAGTACTTC.